This record concerns one TCR beta chain sequence. The data belong to a study of shared clonotypes between healthy human individuals. Repertoires were generated with immunoSEQ multiplex PCR, while TCRdb's copy carries only in-frame clones and drops some. Among 2 million to 2.5 million clones listed, approximately 93% were seen once. Material for sequencing was naive CD4+ T cells from PBMCs. Subset given: CD45RA+ positively selected. This sequence was found in a man between 18 and 35 years old in good health. Some clones in this sample may be carry-over from other donors' samples.

CDR3 sequence: CASSLGTRRGNEQFF. The CDR3 bases are TGTGCCAGCAGCCTCGGGACCCGCCGGGGGAATGAGCAGTTCTTC. V gene TRBV14 combines with J gene TRBJ2-1; possibly TRBD2 for D (6 bases). The CDR3 sequence is 15 residues long. V was shortened by 4 bases and J by 7 bases, with 17 bases between the two germline ends. CDR1 is SGHDN, CDR2 FVKESK, per germline.